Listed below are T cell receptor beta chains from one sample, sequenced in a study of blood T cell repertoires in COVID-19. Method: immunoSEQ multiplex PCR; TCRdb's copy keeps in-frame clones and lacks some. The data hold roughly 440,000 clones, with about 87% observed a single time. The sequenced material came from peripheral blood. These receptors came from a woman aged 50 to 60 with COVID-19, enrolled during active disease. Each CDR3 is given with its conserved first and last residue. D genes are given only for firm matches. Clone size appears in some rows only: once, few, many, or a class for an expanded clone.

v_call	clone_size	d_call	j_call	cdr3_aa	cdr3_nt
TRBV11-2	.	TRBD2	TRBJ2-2	CASSSSLAGGTGELFF	TGTGCCAGCAGCTCGTCCCTTGCGGGGGGGACCGGGGAGCTGTTTTTT
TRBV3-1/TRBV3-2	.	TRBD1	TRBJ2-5	CASSQEQGRQETQYF	TGTGCCAGCAGCCAGGAACAGGGGCGGCAAGAGACCCAGTACTTC
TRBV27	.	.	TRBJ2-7	CASSLGTEQYF	TGTGCCAGCAGTCTCGGGACAGAGCAGTACTTC
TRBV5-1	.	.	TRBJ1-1	CASSIDRNTEAFF	TGCGCCAGCAGCATCGACAGGAACACTGAAGCTTTCTTT
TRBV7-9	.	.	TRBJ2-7	CASSLGGQGPYEQYF	TGTGCCAGCAGCTTAGGAGGTCAGGGCCCCTACGAGCAGTACTTC
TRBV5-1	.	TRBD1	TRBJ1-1	CASSRGQGAYGNTEAFF	TGCGCCAGCAGCAGGGGACAGGGGGCTTATGGGAACACTGAAGCTTTCTTT
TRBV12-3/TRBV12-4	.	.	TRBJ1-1	CASSFSGNTEAFF	TGTGCCAGCAGTTTTTCGGGGAACACTGAAGCTTTCTTT
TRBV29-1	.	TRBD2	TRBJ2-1	CSVERGNRDEQFF	TGCAGCGTTGAGCGGGGGAATCGGGATGAGCAGTTCTTC
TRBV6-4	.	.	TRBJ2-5	CASSLQGTIGETQYF	TGTGCCAGCAGTTTACAGGGAACCATAGGAGAGACCCAGTACTTC
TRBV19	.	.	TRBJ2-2	CASSIRLGGSNTGELFF	TGTGCCAGTAGTATCCGGTTGGGGGGATCGAACACCGGGGAGCTGTTTTTT
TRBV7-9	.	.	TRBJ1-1	CASSLLVSGEAFF	TGTGCCAGCAGCTTACTTGTGTCGGGGGAAGCTTTCTTT
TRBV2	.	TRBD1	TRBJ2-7	CASRQGMEQYF	TGTGCCAGCAGACAGGGGATGGAGCAGTACTTC
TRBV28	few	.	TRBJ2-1	CASRTGYGGNEQFF	TGTGCCAGCAGAACAGGGTATGGTGGCAATGAGCAGTTCTTC
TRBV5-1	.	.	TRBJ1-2	CASSLDGRDRTQVNYGYTF	TGCGCCAGCAGCTTGGACGGCAGGGATAGAACGCAGGTTAACTATGGCTACACCTTC
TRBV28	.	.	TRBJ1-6	CASRQPHDESSSPLHF	TGTGCCAGCAGACAACCTCATGACGAGTCTAGTTCACCCCTCCACTTT
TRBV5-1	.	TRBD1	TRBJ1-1	CASSLKGQTYGAFF	TGCGCCAGCAGCTTGAAGGGACAGACCTACGGAGCTTTCTTT
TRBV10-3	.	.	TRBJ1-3	CAISESILPGISGNTIYF	TGTGCCATCAGTGAGTCGATCCTCCCGGGTATCTCTGGAAACACCATATATTTT
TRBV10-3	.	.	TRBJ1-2	CAISLNRAGYGYTF	TGTGCCATCAGTTTGAACCGGGCGGGCTATGGCTACACCTTC
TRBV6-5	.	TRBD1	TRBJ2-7	CASTLTGSNEQYF	TGTGCCAGCACCCTGACAGGGTCGAACGAGCAGTACTTC
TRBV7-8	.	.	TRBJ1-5	CASSLGRDKAQPQHF	TGTGCCAGCAGCTTAGGAAGGGACAAGGCTCAGCCCCAGCATTTT
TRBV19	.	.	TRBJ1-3	CASSVHQGSGNTIYF	TGTGCCAGTAGTGTTCATCAGGGTTCTGGAAACACCATATATTTT
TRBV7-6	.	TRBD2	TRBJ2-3	CASSLTSGGETDTQYF	TGTGCCAGCAGCTTAACTAGCGGGGGGGAGACAGATACGCAGTATTTT
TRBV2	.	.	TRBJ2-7	CASHGEGGLLYEQYF	TGTGCCAGCCATGGGGAGGGGGGCCTGCTCTACGAGCAGTACTTC
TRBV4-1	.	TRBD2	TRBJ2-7	CASSQDGLASREQYF	TGCGCCAGCAGCCAAGACGGACTAGCGAGTAGAGAGCAGTACTTC
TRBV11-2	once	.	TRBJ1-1	CASSLARRSTEAFF	TGTGCCAGCAGCTTAGCCCGCCGCAGCACTGAAGCTTTCTTT
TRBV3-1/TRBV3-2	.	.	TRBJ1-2	CASSQGGWIGYTF	TGTGCCAGCAGCCAAGGAGGGTGGATTGGCTACACCTTC
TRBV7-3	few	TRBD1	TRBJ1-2	CASSSHRGHGYTF	TGTGCCAGCAGCTCCCACAGGGGACATGGCTACACCTTC
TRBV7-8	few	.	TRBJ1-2	CASSSLTPGTPYGYTF	TGTGCCAGCAGTTCCCTCACCCCCGGGACACCCTATGGCTACACCTTC
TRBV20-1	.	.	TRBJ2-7	CSASPRAAYEQYF	TGCAGTGCTAGTCCCAGGGCGGCCTACGAGCAGTACTTC
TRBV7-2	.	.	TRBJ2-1	CASSPGGLSLYNEQFF	TGTGCCAGCAGCCCCGGGGGACTCAGCCTTTACAATGAGCAGTTCTTC
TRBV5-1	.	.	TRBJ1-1	CASSLMGQGTTEAFF	TGCGCCAGCAGCTTGATGGGGCAGGGGACCACTGAAGCTTTCTTT
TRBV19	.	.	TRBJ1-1	CASSGRGRDTEAFF	TGTGCCAGTAGTGGCAGGGGAAGGGACACTGAAGCTTTCTTT
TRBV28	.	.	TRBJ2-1	CASRRMTASSYNEQFF	TGTGCCAGCAGACGGATGACAGCGAGCTCCTACAATGAGCAGTTCTTC
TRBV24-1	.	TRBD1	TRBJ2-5	CATSDPETGNGETQYF	TGTGCCACCAGTGATCCTGAGACAGGGAACGGAGAGACCCAGTACTTC
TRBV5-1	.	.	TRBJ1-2	CASSLSSRNYGYTF	TGCGCCAGCAGCTTAAGTAGCCGGAACTATGGCTACACCTTC
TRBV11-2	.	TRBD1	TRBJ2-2	CASRQVQGAGGELFF	TGTGCCAGCAGACAAGTCCAGGGGGCCGGCGGGGAGCTGTTTTTT
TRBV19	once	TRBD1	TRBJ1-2	CASTRGGRGRDGYTF	TGTGCCAGTACCCGGGGCGGCAGGGGGCGAGATGGCTACACCTTC
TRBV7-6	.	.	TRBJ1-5	CASSFVWPQHF	TGTGCCAGCAGCTTCGTGTGGCCCCAGCATTTT
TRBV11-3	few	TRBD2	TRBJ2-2	CASSHTSGGYTGELFF	TGTGCCAGCAGCCACACCAGCGGGGGATACACCGGGGAGCTGTTTTTT
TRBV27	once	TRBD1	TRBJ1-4	CASSPRQGPEKLFF	TGTGCCAGCAGTCCCCGACAGGGACCTGAAAAACTGTTTTTT
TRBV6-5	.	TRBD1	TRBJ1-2	CASSYLAGTANYGYTF	TGTGCCAGCAGTTACTTAGCAGGGACAGCTAACTATGGCTACACCTTC
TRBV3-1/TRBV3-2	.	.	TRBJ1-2	CASSQGGLHGYTF	TGTGCCAGCAGCCAAGGGGGACTACATGGCTACACCTTC
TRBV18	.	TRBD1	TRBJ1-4	CASSTPSPRQGSNEKLFF	TGTGCCAGCTCCACACCCTCCCCGAGACAGGGGAGTAATGAAAAACTGTTTTTT
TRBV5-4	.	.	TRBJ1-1	CASRLTANTEAFF	TGTGCCAGCAGGTTAACAGCGAACACTGAAGCTTTCTTT
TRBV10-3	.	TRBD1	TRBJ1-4	CAIRPGQGHEKLFF	TGTGCCATCAGGCCGGGACAGGGGCATGAAAAACTGTTTTTT
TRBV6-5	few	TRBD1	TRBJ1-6	CASSYDRGFNSPLHF	TGTGCCAGCAGTTACGACAGGGGATTCAATTCACCCCTCCACTTT
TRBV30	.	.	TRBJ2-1	CAWSVSGGPGQFF	TGTGCCTGGAGTGTATCCGGGGGGCCAGGGCAGTTCTTC
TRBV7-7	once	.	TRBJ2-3	CASSLARWDTQYF	TGTGCCAGCAGCTTAGCGCGCTGGGATACGCAGTATTTT
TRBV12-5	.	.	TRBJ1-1	CASGLVGTEAFF	TGTGCTAGTGGTTTGGTCGGGACTGAAGCTTTCTTT
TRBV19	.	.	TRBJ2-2	CASSLQGPLTGELFF	TGTGCCAGTAGTTTACAGGGCCCACTCACCGGGGAGCTGTTTTTT
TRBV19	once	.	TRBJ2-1	CASSFRGAEYEQFF	TGTGCCAGTAGTTTCCGGGGGGCCGAGTATGAGCAGTTCTTC